This section outlines one T cell receptor (beta chain) sequence together with its context. Per-base qualities were not stored, and no clone one base away is much larger. For TCR profiling, total RNA from at least 9,000 sorted tetramer+ CD8 T cells was reverse transcribed into cDNA. CDR3 regions were amplified by PCR with primers annealing to V and J regions, adding unique molecular identifiers to track templates. The immunoSEQ platform, including its sequencing and error-correction standards, was used to profile TCRalpha and TCRbeta chains. For the original study's pipeline: Clonal copy numbers were corrected for sequencing and PCR errors, and CDR3s were defined according to IMGT conventions. Only productive rearrangements were analyzed, using immunoSEQ Analyzer versions 2.0 and 3.0, with gene-pairing frequencies processed further in Microsoft Excel. V-J pairings were visualized as Circos plots, and CDR3 motifs were found with MEME plus a custom motifSearch program. The OLGA algorithm was used to calculate the probability of generation of TCR sequences. Clonotypes seen at both visits were called persistent; those seen only acutely were nonpersistent; those seen only at convalescence were de novo. An amino acid clonotype used by more than one donor was defined as a public TCR. TCRdb limited this immuneACCESS table to in-frame rearrangements with V and J called. A share of clones is missing; checked studies link under half to unresolved V genes, and the rest is unexplained. V, J and clone size derive from that table, while D and trimming were established from the DNA sequence. Across this sample there are under 2,500 clones, with roughly 29% seen only once. Less than 55% of the sample goes to the ten largest clones.

The data are from a study of blood T cell repertoires in acute mononucleosis (dated by TCRdb to the early 2020s). Concerning the study at large: Acute-phase samples, representing the primary response, were taken within 2 weeks of symptom onset. Mean blood EBV load was 3.5 to 4.5 log10 genome copies per million B cells during acute infection and around 2.5 at convalescence. In the acute phase, YVL-BR-specific cells accounted for a mean of roughly 2% of blood CD8 T cells, and GLC-BM-specific cells for a mean of about 1.1%.

V loses 3 bases, J loses 12 bases, and the germline ends lie 24 bases apart. Reading from cysteine to phenylalanine, the CDR3 counts 16 amino acids. Only the CDR3 DNA stays, 48 bases, in frame from base 1. Based on the germline V gene, the CDR1 and CDR2 sequences are MDHEN and SYDVKM. The time point label of this sample denotes: acute infectious mononucleosis, at clinical presentation within 2 weeks of symptom onset (visit 1). Over primary infection, the study followed CD8 T cell responses to two immunodominant EBV epitopes: BRLF1 109 (YVL-BR) and BMLF1 280 (GLC-BM). A positive serum heterophile antibody test and EBV viral capsid antigen-specific IgM indicated primary EBV infection. Total CD8 T cells were first enriched from PBMCs by magnetic positive selection (MACS). A FACSAria III was used to sort live CD3+ CD8+ tetramer+ cells to a purity above 85%. Cells were sorted with a PE-conjugated tetramer loaded with the BRLF1 109-117 peptide. After tetramer sorting, TCR repertoires of EBV epitope-specific CD8 T cells were deep-sequenced directly ex vivo at acute infection and at convalescence. The donors were a few individuals between 18 and 29 years old who had clinical acute infectious mononucleosis along with laboratory evidence of primary EBV infection. Heparinized peripheral blood was drawn at clinical presentation with mononucleosis symptoms and again about 6 months later. Ficoll-Paque density gradient centrifugation was used to isolate PBMCs.

Beyond this particular receptor, the publication reports: Just 8% to 9.5% of the unique acute clonotypes remained in convalescence, but these persisting clonotypes accounted for most of the response, and new, diverse de novo clonotypes seemingly replaced the other acute clonotypes. With only a few donors in the cohort, group averages were based on very few individuals. For BRLF1 (YVL-BR), a dominant role in TCR repertoire selection was played by TCRalpha CDR3 motifs, whereas only a minimal role was played by TCRbeta. The low acute-to-convalescent clonotype overlap might be partly explained by sampling error, because only a fraction of each donor's blood was analyzed.

The TCR was taken from a woman aged 18-29 years with infectious mononucleosis caused by EBV. This material consisted of EBV YVL epitope tetramer+ CD8+ T cells sorted from PBMCs, taken during acute infectious mononucleosis. The label giving this sample's cell subset or site can be read as: CD8 T cells binding a tetramer with EBV BRLF1 109-117 peptide (YVL-BR). The V and J genes are TRBV28 and TRBJ1-5; a weak D assignment points to TRBD1 (5 bases agree). The nucleotides are TGTGCCAGCAGTTTCCTTCTGGGGGGGATGGAGCGGCACCAGCATTTT. This gives the protein CASSFLLGGMERHQHF.